These T cell receptor beta chains were read from a single sample in a study of blood T cell repertoires in COVID-19. The repertoire was sequenced with immunoSEQ multiplex PCR; TCRdb's copy has only in-frame clones and lacks some. This table holds over 200,000 clones, about 86% found once. The sequenced sample was peripheral blood. These receptors were collected from a man at least 80 years old with acute or convalescent COVID-19. CDR3s include the opening cysteine and the closing phenylalanine or tryptophan. Fields, in order: V gene, J gene, clone size, CDR3 length, D gene, CDR3 protein, CDR3 DNA. The D gene is left open where the match is weak. For some rows the clone size is stated as once, few or many, or as a class when expanded; others skip it.

V: TRBV28; J: TRBJ2-7; size: -; length: 15; D: TRBD2; CDR3: CASRTEAGGIYEQYF; DNA: TGTGCCAGCAGGACAGAAGCGGGAGGAATCTACGAGCAGTACTTC
V: TRBV5-1; J: TRBJ2-7; size: -; length: 14; D: -; CDR3: CASSGHRESGEQYF; DNA: TGCGCCAGCAGCGGCCACCGGGAGTCGGGCGAGCAGTACTTC
V: TRBV11-2; J: TRBJ2-7; size: -; length: 12; D: -; CDR3: CASSSTRPILYF; DNA: TGTGCCAGCAGCTCGACAAGGCCAATCTTGTACTTC
V: TRBV5-1; J: TRBJ2-7; size: few; length: 16; D: TRBD2; CDR3: CASSLGLAGVEHEQYF; DNA: TGCGCCAGCAGCTTGGGACTAGCGGGAGTCGAGCACGAGCAGTACTTC
V: TRBV18; J: TRBJ1-1; size: -; length: 17; D: TRBD1; CDR3: CASSPDSTGVGNTEAFF; DNA: TGTGCCAGCTCCCCTGATTCGACAGGGGTGGGAAACACTGAAGCTTTCTTT
V: TRBV28; J: TRBJ1-6; size: -; length: 13; D: -; CDR3: CASSGQTYSPLHF; DNA: TGTGCCAGCAGTGGACAGACTTATTCACCCCTCCACTTT
V: TRBV11-3; J: TRBJ2-3; size: -; length: 17; D: TRBD2; CDR3: CASSTGLAGGGTDTQYF; DNA: TGTGCCAGCAGCACTGGACTAGCGGGGGGTGGTACAGATACGCAGTATTTT
V: TRBV6-1; J: TRBJ2-7; size: -; length: 14; D: TRBD1; CDR3: CASSEKYRGNEQYF; DNA: TGTGCCAGCAGTGAAAAGTACAGGGGAAACGAGCAGTACTTC
V: TRBV3-1/TRBV3-2; J: TRBJ2-2; size: -; length: 15; D: TRBD1; CDR3: CASGLSGQGKGELFF; DNA: TGTGCCAGCGGACTTTCGGGACAGGGAAAGGGGGAGCTGTTTTTT
V: TRBV5-1; J: TRBJ2-7; size: -; length: 14; D: TRBD1; CDR3: CASSGDRVPYEQYF; DNA: TGCGCCAGCAGCGGGGACAGGGTTCCCTACGAGCAGTACTTC
V: TRBV7-9; J: TRBJ2-3; size: -; length: 14; D: -; CDR3: CASSLGDSTDTQYF; DNA: TGTGCCAGCAGCTTAGGGGACTCCACAGATACGCAGTATTTT
V: TRBV29-1; J: TRBJ2-5; size: few; length: 10; D: -; CDR3: CSVGAETQYF; DNA: TGCAGCGTTGGGGCCGAGACCCAGTACTTC
V: TRBV3-1/TRBV3-2; J: TRBJ1-3; size: many; length: 16; D: -; CDR3: CASSQGGGISGNTIYF; DNA: TGTGCCAGCAGCCAAGGCGGGGGGATCTCTGGAAACACCATATATTTT
V: TRBV5-6; J: TRBJ2-7; size: -; length: 13; D: TRBD2; CDR3: CASSLEGTSEQYF; DNA: TGTGCCAGCAGCTTGGAGGGGACTAGCGAGCAGTACTTC
V: TRBV19; J: TRBJ2-7; size: few; length: 13; D: TRBD1; CDR3: CASSMGQGYEQYF; DNA: TGTGCCAGTAGTATGGGACAGGGCTACGAGCAGTACTTC
V: TRBV9; J: TRBJ2-1; size: -; length: 14; D: TRBD1; CDR3: CASSTQDRGIEQFF; DNA: TGTGCCAGCAGCACCCAGGACAGGGGGATTGAGCAGTTCTTC
V: TRBV18; J: TRBJ2-7; size: -; length: 13; D: -; CDR3: CASSPPSSYEQYF; DNA: TGTGCCAGCTCACCACCGAGCTCCTACGAGCAGTACTTC
V: TRBV18; J: TRBJ2-2; size: -; length: 15; D: TRBD2; CDR3: CASSSSGSNTGELFF; DNA: TGTGCCAGCTCATCTAGCGGGTCGAACACCGGGGAGCTGTTTTTT
V: TRBV28; J: TRBJ2-3; size: -; length: 15; D: TRBD2; CDR3: CASSSGGLDTDTQYF; DNA: TGTGCCAGCAGTTCGGGGGGGCTAGACACAGATACGCAGTATTTT
V: TRBV5-1; J: TRBJ1-3; size: -; length: 15; D: -; CDR3: CASRAEGHAKGTIYF; DNA: TGCGCCAGCAGGGCTGAGGGACACGCCAAGGGCACCATATATTTT
V: TRBV5-4; J: TRBJ2-7; size: once; length: 15; D: -; CDR3: CASSERTGGVDEQYF; DNA: TGTGCCAGCAGCGAACGGACAGGCGGGGTGGACGAGCAGTACTTC
V: TRBV12-5; J: TRBJ2-3; size: once; length: 13; D: -; CDR3: CASGPTETDTQYF; DNA: TGTGCTAGTGGCCCAACTGAGACAGATACGCAGTATTTT
V: TRBV5-1; J: TRBJ2-7; size: -; length: 14; D: -; CDR3: CASSTIGGSYEQYF; DNA: TGCGCCAGCAGCACAATTGGAGGATCCTACGAGCAGTACTTC
V: TRBV30; J: TRBJ2-1; size: -; length: 11; D: -; CDR3: CAWTPGVEQFF; DNA: TGTGCCTGGACCCCCGGAGTCGAGCAGTTCTTC
V: TRBV29-1; J: TRBJ2-2; size: -; length: 14; D: TRBD1; CDR3: CSVGNRGRTGELFF; DNA: TGCAGCGTTGGAAACAGGGGACGGACCGGGGAGCTGTTTTTT
V: TRBV5-1; J: TRBJ1-5; size: -; length: 15; D: -; CDR3: CASSLAGTNNQPQHF; DNA: TGCGCCAGCAGCTTGGCCGGGACAAACAATCAGCCCCAGCATTTT
V: TRBV6-5; J: TRBJ2-6; size: once; length: 16; D: -; CDR3: CASSYVGLAGANVLTF; DNA: TGTGCCAGCAGTTACGTGGGGCTAGCTGGGGCCAACGTCCTGACTTTC
V: TRBV11-1; J: TRBJ2-5; size: few; length: 14; D: TRBD1; CDR3: CASSRDRGGETQYF; DNA: TGTGCCAGCAGCCGAGACAGGGGAGGAGAGACCCAGTACTTC
V: TRBV2; J: TRBJ2-2; size: -; length: 15; D: -; CDR3: CASSGTVLNTGELFF; DNA: TGTGCCAGCAGTGGGACAGTTCTTAACACCGGGGAGCTGTTTTTT
V: TRBV30; J: TRBJ2-7; size: -; length: 11; D: -; CDR3: CAWTTGYEQYF; DNA: TGTGCCTGGACGACTGGGTACGAGCAGTACTTC
V: TRBV5-1; J: TRBJ2-5; size: -; length: 14; D: -; CDR3: CASSRTVYQETQYF; DNA: TGCGCCAGCAGCCGGACAGTGTACCAAGAGACCCAGTACTTC
V: TRBV28; J: TRBJ1-2; size: -; length: 16; D: TRBD1; CDR3: CASSGPGQGLWWGYTF; DNA: TGTGCCAGCAGCGGACCGGGACAGGGCTTATGGTGGGGCTACACCTTC
V: TRBV7-2; J: TRBJ2-7; size: -; length: 15; D: -; CDR3: CASSLVSGFIYEQYF; DNA: TGTGCCAGCAGCTTAGTGTCGGGTTTCATCTACGAGCAGTACTTC
V: TRBV18; J: TRBJ1-1; size: -; length: 15; D: -; CDR3: CASSLDRTARSEAFF; DNA: TGTGCCAGCTCACTCGACAGGACAGCCAGGTCTGAAGCTTTCTTT
V: TRBV30; J: TRBJ2-3; size: -; length: 13; D: -; CDR3: CAWSGFFIDTQYF; DNA: TGTGCCTGGAGCGGGTTTTTCATAGATACGCAGTATTTT
V: TRBV6-1; J: TRBJ2-2; size: -; length: 17; D: -; CDR3: CASSEGAVFYGGGELFF; DNA: TGTGCCAGCAGTGAGGGGGCGGTTTTTTATGGCGGCGGGGAGCTGTTTTTT
V: TRBV28; J: TRBJ2-4; size: -; length: 15; D: -; CDR3: CASSLDQVTNRIQYF; DNA: TGTGCCAGCAGTTTAGACCAAGTGACTAATCGCATTCAGTACTTC
V: TRBV3-1/TRBV3-2; J: TRBJ2-1; size: -; length: 15; D: -; CDR3: CASRLAGLVYNEQFF; DNA: TGTGCCAGCAGACTCGCCGGGTTGGTGTACAATGAGCAGTTCTTC
V: TRBV3-1/TRBV3-2; J: TRBJ2-3; size: few; length: 15; D: -; CDR3: CASSQAQGISDTQYF; DNA: TGTGCCAGCAGCCAAGCTCAGGGGATTTCAGATACGCAGTATTTT
V: TRBV5-1; J: TRBJ2-1; size: -; length: 11; D: -; CDR3: CASAWRGEQFF; DNA: TGCGCCAGCGCCTGGAGGGGTGAGCAGTTCTTC
V: TRBV2; J: TRBJ1-4; size: -; length: 17; D: -; CDR3: CASSEGFEGTANEKLFF; DNA: TGTGCCAGCAGTGAAGGGTTTGAGGGTACGGCTAATGAAAAACTGTTTTTT
V: TRBV19; J: TRBJ1-1; size: few; length: 14; D: -; CDR3: CASSKAVAGTEAFF; DNA: TGTGCCAGTAGCAAAGCAGTGGCGGGGACTGAAGCTTTCTTT
V: TRBV19; J: TRBJ2-3; size: -; length: 11; D: -; CDR3: CASSYLDTQYF; DNA: TGTGCCAGTAGTTATCTGGATACGCAGTATTTT
V: TRBV6-5; J: TRBJ2-3; size: -; length: 11; D: -; CDR3: CASSSLRTQYF; DNA: TGTGCCAGCAGTTCTCTTCGTACGCAGTATTTT
V: TRBV5-4; J: TRBJ2-1; size: -; length: 16; D: TRBD2; CDR3: CASSLVGTSGGGEQFF; DNA: TGTGCCAGCAGCTTGGTCGGGACTAGCGGGGGTGGTGAGCAGTTCTTC
V: TRBV2; J: TRBJ1-1; size: -; length: 14; D: -; CDR3: CASSSQGRNTEAFF; DNA: TGTGCCAGCAGTTCCCAGGGGAGGAACACTGAAGCTTTCTTT
V: TRBV19; J: TRBJ2-7; size: -; length: 14; D: TRBD1; CDR3: CASSRNRDSREQYF; DNA: TGTGCCAGTAGTAGAAACCGGGACAGTCGGGAGCAGTACTTC
V: TRBV5-6; J: TRBJ2-3; size: once; length: 17; D: TRBD1; CDR3: CASSLAKGTGARDTQYF; DNA: TGTGCCAGCAGCTTGGCTAAGGGGACAGGGGCACGAGATACGCAGTATTTT
V: TRBV19; J: TRBJ2-3; size: -; length: 15; D: -; CDR3: CASKSRTRRRDTQYF; DNA: TGTGCCAGCAAAAGCCGGACTCGAAGAAGAGATACGCAGTATTTT
V: TRBV7-2; J: TRBJ2-5; size: once; length: 14; D: -; CDR3: CASNRGTVQETQYF; DNA: TGTGCCAGCAATAGGGGGACGGTCCAAGAGACCCAGTACTTC
V: TRBV12-3/TRBV12-4; J: TRBJ1-2; size: -; length: 11; D: -; CDR3: CASSLGGGYTF; DNA: TGTGCCAGCAGTTTGGGGGGTGGCTACACCTTC
V: TRBV7-8; J: TRBJ1-2; size: -; length: 16; D: -; CDR3: CASSPRQARIYYGYTF; DNA: TGTGCCAGCAGCCCCCGACAAGCACGGATTTACTATGGCTACACCTTC
V: TRBV5-1; J: TRBJ2-2; size: -; length: 15; D: -; CDR3: CASSIGSPNTGELFF; DNA: TGCGCCAGCAGCATCGGGAGCCCGAACACCGGGGAGCTGTTTTTT
V: TRBV3-1/TRBV3-2; J: TRBJ2-1; size: -; length: 17; D: TRBD2; CDR3: CASSQGSRLAGENEQFF; DNA: TGTGCCAGCAGCCAAGGGAGTAGGCTAGCGGGGGAAAATGAGCAGTTCTTC
V: TRBV7-3; J: TRBJ2-1; size: -; length: 14; D: TRBD1; CDR3: CASSMTGVKGEQFF; DNA: TGTGCCAGCAGCATGACAGGGGTCAAGGGTGAGCAGTTCTTC
V: TRBV4-1; J: TRBJ2-5; size: -; length: 14; D: -; CDR3: CASSQSQASLTQYF; DNA: TGCGCCAGCAGCCAAAGTCAAGCGTCCTTGACCCAGTACTTC
V: TRBV28; J: TRBJ2-5; size: -; length: 19; D: -; CDR3: CASSSTKLTRTRQQETQYF; DNA: TGTGCCAGCAGTTCGACGAAATTAACGCGCACCCGACAGCAAGAGACCCAGTACTTC
V: TRBV4-1; J: TRBJ1-5; size: -; length: 14; D: -; CDR3: CASSQIQGGQPQHF; DNA: TGCGCCAGCAGCCAAATACAGGGCGGTCAGCCCCAGCATTTT
V: TRBV28; J: TRBJ2-7; size: few; length: 15; D: -; CDR3: CASSSADRYYYEQYF; DNA: TGTGCCAGCAGTTCAGCAGACAGATACTACTACGAGCAGTACTTC
V: TRBV5-1; J: TRBJ1-1; size: -; length: 15; D: -; CDR3: CASSGRQSMNTEAFF; DNA: TGCGCCAGCAGCGGGAGGCAATCCATGAACACTGAAGCTTTCTTT